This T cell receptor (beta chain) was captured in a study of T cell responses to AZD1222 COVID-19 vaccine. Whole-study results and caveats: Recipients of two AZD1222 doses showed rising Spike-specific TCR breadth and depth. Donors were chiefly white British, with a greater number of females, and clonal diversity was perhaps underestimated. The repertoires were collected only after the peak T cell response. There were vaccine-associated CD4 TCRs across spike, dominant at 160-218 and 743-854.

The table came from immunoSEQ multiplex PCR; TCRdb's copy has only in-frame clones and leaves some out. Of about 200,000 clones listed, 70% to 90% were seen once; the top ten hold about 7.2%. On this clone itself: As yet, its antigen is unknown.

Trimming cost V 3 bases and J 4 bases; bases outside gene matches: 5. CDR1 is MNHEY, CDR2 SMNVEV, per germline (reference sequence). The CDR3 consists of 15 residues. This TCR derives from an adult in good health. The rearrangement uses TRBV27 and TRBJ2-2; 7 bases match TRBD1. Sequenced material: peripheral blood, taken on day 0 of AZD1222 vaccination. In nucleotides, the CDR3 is TGTGCCAGCAGTTTGACAGGGCTGGGCACCGGGGAGCTGTTTTTT. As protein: CASSLTGLGTGELFF.